Listed below are T cell receptor beta chains from one sample, sequenced in a study of T cells in Graves' hyperthyroidism and ophthalmopathy. TCRdb analysed the multiplex PCR reads with MiXCR anew, one entry per CDR3 protein. The sample includes around 400,000 distinct CDR3 sequences, approximately 14% seen only once; the top ten take roughly a fifth. Sequencing was carried out using blood. The receptors stem from a woman in her sixties or seventies with Graves' ophthalmopathy. The CDR3 runs from the conserved cysteine through the conserved F or W. Each record gives: J gene, D gene, V gene, clone size, CDR3 protein, CDR3 DNA. The D gene is left open where the match is weak. The size of a clone is reported for some rows only, either as once, few or many, or as a class for expanded clones.

TRBJ1-1,.,TRBV18,many,CASSPITDTEAFF,TGTGCCAGCTCACCAATAACGGACACTGAAGCTTTCTTT
TRBJ1-3,.,TRBV3-1,few,CASSPGRFFGNTIYF,TGTGCCAGCAGCCCAGGGCGGTTCTTCGGAAACACCATATATTTT
TRBJ1-6,.,TRBV9,.,CASSADKGPLHF,TGTGCCAGCAGCGCCGACAAGGGACCCCTCCACTTT
TRBJ2-3,.,TRBV12-3/TRBV12-4,many,CASSFGAQAADTQYF,TGTGCCAGCAGTTTCGGAGCGCAAGCGGCAGATACGCAGTATTTT
TRBJ2-1,.,TRBV29-1,many,CSVEDPAAGFGEQFF,TGCAGCGTTGAAGATCCTGCGGCTGGCTTTGGTGAGCAGTTCTTC
TRBJ2-3,.,TRBV10-3,few,CAISESDTQYF,TGTGCCATCAGTGAGTCAGATACGCAGTATTTT
TRBJ2-7,.,TRBV5-5,many,CASSLIPTNYEQYF,TGTGCCAGCAGTTTAATCCCAACTAACTACGAGCAGTACTTC
TRBJ2-7,.,TRBV20-1,many,CSARRRESSYEQYF,TGCAGTGCTCGAAGGCGGGAAAGCTCCTACGAGCAGTACTTC
TRBJ2-7,.,TRBV20-1,many,CSAREGVVYEQYF,TGCAGTGCTAGAGAGGGCGTAGTCTACGAGCAGTACTTC
TRBJ1-1,TRBD1,TRBV28,few,CASDRGGGMAFF,TGTGCCAGCGACAGGGGCGGCGGGATGGCTTTCTTT